These 21 T cell receptor beta chains originate from one sample sequenced in a study of cytomegalovirus exposure and HLA in healthy donors. The table came from immunoSEQ multiplex PCR; TCRdb's copy has only in-frame clones and leaves some out. The sample yields some 130,000 clones, around 80% seen once. Sequencing used PBMCs. The receptors were sampled from a man aged 30 to 45 in good health and CMV-seropositive.

This clone was counted ten times or more. The rearrangement joins TRBV6-5 to TRBJ2-7, with TRBD1 identical over 9 bases. The CDR3 contains 15 residues. V shed 11 bases, J shed 3 bases, and the junction held 14 bases outside the gene matches. Germline assignment: CDR1 MNHEY and CDR2 SVGAGI. This CDR3 reads CAAGEPDRGDYEQYF. Written as DNA, the CDR3 is TGTGCCGCAGGCGAACCAGACAGGGGGGACTACGAGCAGTACTTC.

The rearrangement joins TRBV9 to TRBJ2-2; D not resolved. CDR3 size: 17 residues. With 0 bases removed from V and 1 base from J, the gap between germline ends came to 13 bases. CDR1 and CDR2 (germline): SGDLS, YYNGEE. CDR3 DNA: TGTGCCAGCAGCGTAGCTACCGGAGCTTTGAACACCGGGGAGCTGTTTTTT. It specifies CASSVATGALNTGELFF.

This chain joins TRBV27 and TRBJ2-2, with a possible D match to TRBD2 (6 bases). V lost 4 bases to trimming and J lost 7 bases, with 13 bases between them. Looked up from germline, CDR1 is MNHEY and CDR2 is SMNVEV (reference sequence). The CDR3 is made up of 14 amino acids. The CDR3 coding sequence is TGTGCCAGCAGTTACCGGGAGACGGGCGGGGAGCTGTTTTTT. The encoded protein is CASSYRETGGELFF.

The V call is TRBV4-3, the J call TRBJ2-7; 7 bases fit TRBD1. CDR1 and CDR2 from the germline V gene are LGHNA and YSLEER. CDR3 length equals 16 residues. Unmatched junction bases numbered 9, after V lost 4 bases and J lost 0 bases. The CDR3 nucleotides read TGCGCCAGCAGCCTCCGGGACAGAGATCACTCCTACGAGCAGTACTTC. Protein: CASSLRDRDHSYEQYF.

This chain connects TRBV11-2 to TRBJ2-3, with D perhaps matching TRBD2 (5 bases). The germline V gene encodes CDR1 SGHAT and CDR2 FQNNGV. The germline V and J ends were trimmed by 0 bases and 5 bases, with 21 bases remaining between them. The CDR3 is 18 amino acids. The CDR3 is CASSLDWADSTQEDTQYF. CDR3 sequence (DNA): TGTGCCAGCAGCTTAGATTGGGCGGACTCCACCCAGGAAGATACGCAGTATTTT. Drawing the rest from reference TRBV11-2 and TRBJ2-3, the complete variable domain is EAGVAQSPRYKIIEKRQSVAFWCNPISGHATLYWYQQILGQGPKLLIQFQNNGVVDDSQLPKDRFSAERLKGVDSTLKIQPAKLEDSAVYLCASSLDWADSTQEDTQYFGPGTRLTVL.

The V call is TRBV7-9, the J call TRBJ2-1, with 9 bases identical to TRBD2. This CDR3 is built from 16 residues. The J segment lost 0 bases and the V segment lost 5 bases, leaving 5 bases of the junction unmatched. From germline, CDR1 is SEHNR and CDR2 FQNEAQ (reference sequence). The chain's CDR3 is CASSLIAGDSYNEQFF. The CDR3 nucleotides are TGTGCCAGCAGCCTGATAGCGGGAGACTCCTACAATGAGCAGTTCTTC.

This chain connects TRBV5-1 to TRBJ2-5; 7 bases align to TRBD1. The V and J ends lost 7 bases and 4 bases, in that order; junction bases with no gene match: 16. This CDR3 has 16 amino acids. Germline V gene data show CDR1 as SGHRS and CDR2 as YFSETQ. This chain's CDR3 is CASQLTRQGRGETQYF. The DNA for the CDR3 is TGCGCCAGCCAGCTTACCCGACAGGGTAGAGGAGAGACCCAGTACTTC.

The chain recombines TRBV6-5 with TRBJ2-1, with a tentative D call TRBD1 (5 bases). The CDR3 extends over 15 amino acids. Trimming removed 5 bases from V and 10 bases from J, with 21 bases in between. Germline V gene lookup returns CDR1 MNHEY and CDR2 SVGAGI. The chain's CDR3 is CASSTGQGAFGEQFF. The CDR3 region has the DNA TGTGCCAGCAGTACCGGGCAGGGTGCTTTTGGGGAGCAGTTCTTC.

The gene calls are TRBV10-2 and TRBJ2-1, with D possibly being TRBD1 (6 bases). The germline CDR1 and CDR2 sequences are WSHSY and SAAADI. Trimming pared 8 bases from V and 2 bases from J, leaving 7 bases between. The CDR3 has 12 amino acids. CDR3 in amino acids: CASGTTYNEQFF. CDR3 coding DNA: TGCGCCAGCGGGACAACCTACAATGAGCAGTTCTTC.

The chain combines TRBV9 with TRBJ2-3, with D maybe TRBD1 (6 bases). Germline V gives CDR1 SGDLS, CDR2 YYNGEE. Trimming took off 4 bases at V and 4 bases at J, with 16 bases between the two ends. This CDR3 region has 15 residues. The CDR3 DNA sequence: TGTGCCAGCAGCCAGACAGGTACCCGCCCAGATACGCAGTATTTT. Translating gives CASSQTGTRPDTQYF. Drawing the rest from reference TRBV9 and TRBJ2-3, the complete variable domain is DSGVTQTPKHLITATGQRVTLRCSPRSGDLSVYWYQQSLDQGLQFLIQYYNGEERAKGNILERFSAQQFPDLHSELNLSSLELGDSALYFCASSQTGTRPDTQYFGPGTRLTVL.

The chain carries TRBV18 and TRBJ1-3; D gene unclear. Germline loops: CDR1 KGHSH, CDR2 LQKENI. This CDR3 spans 15 amino acids. Trimming cost V 2 bases and J 0 bases, with 8 bases left between them. CDR3 loop: CASSPSSLSGNTIYF. The CDR3 DNA sequence: TGTGCCAGCTCACCATCAAGCCTCTCTGGAAACACCATATATTTT. Supplemented by reference TRBV18 and TRBJ1-3, the full variable domain reads NAGVMQNPRHLVRRRGQEARLRCSPMKGHSHVYWYRQLPEEGLKFMVYLQKENIIDESGMPKERFSAEFPKEGPSILRIQQVVRGDSAAYFCASSPSSLSGNTIYFGEGSWLTVV.

The chain uses TRBV19 and TRBJ1-5; the D is unclear. The V gene lost 3 bases and the J gene lost 1 base, with 13 bases spanning the gap. The CDR3 extends over 16 amino acids. Germline assignment: CDR1 LNHDA and CDR2 SQIVND (reference sequence). The CDR3 region has the DNA TGTGCCAGTAGTATCCGGACCCGAGGGAGCAATCAGCCCCAGCATTTT. Translating gives CASSIRTRGSNQPQHF.

This chain connects TRBV27 to TRBJ2-1; the match to TRBD1 covers 7 bases. After removal of 3 bases from V and 4 bases from J, the junction contained 12 bases not matched to a gene. Germline lookup yields CDR1 MNHEY and CDR2 SMNVEV (reference sequence). The CDR3 covers 17 residues. CDR3 coding DNA: TGTGCCAGCAGTTTTGGGGCCGACAGGGTAGCGTACAATGAGCAGTTCTTC. Residues: CASSFGADRVAYNEQFF.

This clone occurred a few times. The DNA of the CDR3 is TGCGCCAGCAGCTTGGCCGGGCGGGGTCAAGAGACCCAGTACTTC. Encoded protein: CASSLAGRGQETQYF. The rearrangement uses TRBV5-1 and TRBJ2-5; TRBD2 is a possible D gene (6 bases). Germline lookup yields CDR1 SGHRS and CDR2 YFSETQ. The CDR3 sequence is 15 residues long. V was shortened by 0 bases and J by 2 bases, with 11 bases between the two germline ends.

This clone was counted a few times. This sequence joins TRBV4-1 and TRBJ1-2; possible D gene TRBD1, 6 bases. Germline CDR1 is MGHRA and CDR2 is YSYEKL. The CDR3 loop spans 16 amino acids. Between the trimmed V and J ends, which lost 4 bases and 6 bases, there was a span of 21 bases. The CDR3 sequence is CASSREQGSMGNGYTF. CDR3 in DNA: TGCGCCAGCAGCCGCGAACAGGGCTCAATGGGAAATGGCTACACCTTC.

The CDR3 here is CASSLVGAPYEQYF. The DNA for the CDR3 is TGTGCCAGCAGCTTAGTTGGGGCCCCCTACGAGCAGTACTTC. This chain connects TRBV11-2 to TRBJ2-7, with D possibly TRBD1 on 5 matching bases. This CDR3 is 14 amino acids long. The V gene's germline CDR1 is SGHAT and CDR2 FQNNGV. V was cut by 1 base and J by 2 bases, with 9 bases left in between.

Only one count was recorded for this clone. The chain uses TRBV5-1 and TRBJ2-5, with 11 positions matching TRBD2. With V trimmed by 10 bases and J by 13 bases, 18 bases remained unmatched. The CDR3 has 14 residues. Germline values: CDR1 SGHRS, CDR2 YFSETQ. In DNA form, the CDR3 reads TGCGCCTGCCAACGAGCGACTAGCGGGGAAAGGCGGTACTTC. This codes for CACQRATSGERRYF.

The chain joins TRBV29-1 to TRBJ2-5, with TRBD1 matching 7 bases. The CDR3 runs 12 residues. V shed 7 bases, J shed 1 base, and the junction held 3 bases outside the gene matches. Per germline, CDR1 SQVTM and CDR2 ANQGSEA. CDR3 sequence: CSAHRGQETQYF. As DNA, the CDR3 is TGCAGCGCCCACAGGGGCCAAGAGACCCAGTACTTC.

This clone was picked up a small number of times. This chain connects TRBV18 to TRBJ1-1; D is unclear. Germline loops: CDR1 KGHSH, CDR2 LQKENI. V dropped 1 base and J dropped 3 bases, with 3 bases sitting between them. The CDR3 has 12 residues. The CDR3 is CASSPRHTEAFF. CDR3 DNA: TGTGCCAGCTCACCACGGCACACTGAAGCTTTCTTT.

This chain connects TRBV10-3 to TRBJ2-7; a weak D match, TRBD2 (5 bases). The CDR3 consists of 11 residues. CDR1 and CDR2 from the germline V gene are ENHRY and SYGVKD. V was trimmed by 5 bases and J by 4 bases, leaving 6 bases between them. The CDR3 DNA reads TGTGCCATCAGTTCGGGATACGAGCAGTACTTC. It codes for CAISSGYEQYF.

This chain links TRBV19 with TRBJ2-3, with 7 bases that match TRBD2. CDR1 and CDR2 (germline): LNHDA, SQIVND (reference sequence). CDR3 length equals 15 residues. The V and J ends lost 11 bases and 6 bases, in that order; junction bases with no gene match: 17. Here the CDR3 DNA reads TGTGCCGCCGGGGGGACGCATTCGGACCCGGATACGCAGTATTTT. This sequence encodes CAAGGTHSDPDTQYF. Supplemented by reference TRBV19 and TRBJ2-3, the full variable domain reads DGGITQSPKYLFRKEGQNVTLSCEQNLNHDAMYWYRQDPGQGLRLIYYSQIVNDFQKGDIAEGYSVSREKKESFPLTVTSAQKNPTAFYLCAAGGTHSDPDTQYFGPGTRLTVL.